The 26 T cell receptor beta chains below were found in one sample sequenced in a study of low-dose radiotherapy and immunotherapy resistance in tumors. Alpha and beta chains were covered, as first-strand cDNA relied on TRAV- and TRBV-specific primers. The PCR that amplified TCRs ran for 20 cycles, relying on a constant-region primer and a V-primer adapter. MiXCR, run by TCRdb on the reads, gives a single entry per CDR3 protein. The sample holds tens of thousands of distinct CDR3 sequences; 20% to 25% are singletons and the top ten take 9.5% to 15%. Time point here: after trial treatment. Stated treatment: LDRT plus nivolumab, ipilimumab, low-dose cyclophosphamide and aspirin (RACIN trial). The sequenced sample was PBMCs, obtained after low-dose radiotherapy plus immunotherapy. The receptors shown here come from a female donor with ovarian cancer.

This clonotype showed up many times. The chain uses TRBV2 and TRBJ1-1; unclear D gene. This CDR3 spans 13 amino acids. V lost 2 bases and J lost 1, with 5 bases in between. CDR1 and CDR2 (germline): SNHLY, FYNNEI. The DNA of the CDR3 is TGTGCCAGCAGTGAATCGGGGAACACTGAAGCTTTCTTT. This codes for CASSESGNTEAFF.

This clonotype was counted at least ten times. This chain connects TRBV7-9 to TRBJ2-7, with D possibly being TRBD2 (6 bases). V was trimmed by 0 bases and J by 0 bases, leaving 12 bases between them. Germline values: CDR1 SEHNR, CDR2 FQNEAQ (reference sequence). This CDR3 has 16 residues. The CDR3 is CASSLALGGVSYEQYF. CDR3 nucleotides: TGTGCCAGCAGCTTAGCGCTTGGCGGGGTCTCCTACGAGCAGTACTTC.

The sample holds many counts of this clonotype. This sequence joins TRBV2 and TRBJ2-4, with 16 positions matching TRBD2. Germline CDR1 reads SNHLY; CDR2 reads FYNNEI. V trimming: 6 bases; J trimming: 1 base; junction bases outside the gene matches: 9. This CDR3 region has 19 residues. The CDR3 loop is CASRAGTSGGAIAKNIQYF. Written as DNA, the CDR3 is TGTGCCAGCAGGGCCGGGACTAGCGGGGGGGCCATCGCCAAAAACATTCAGTACTTC.

This clonotype was seen ten or more times. V gene TRBV5-4 combines with J gene TRBJ1-1; perhaps TRBD1 as D (5 bases). Trimming stripped 3 bases from V and 2 bases from J, with 17 bases between. The CDR3 runs 16 residues. From germline, CDR1 is SGHNT and CDR2 YYREEE (reference sequence). The CDR3 DNA reads as TGTGCCAGCAGCTACCCCCACGGGGGTACCAACACTGAAGCTTTCTTT. Translation: CASSYPHGGTNTEAFF. The variable domain in full, with the rest retrieved from reference TRBV5-4 and TRBJ1-1, is ETGVTQSPTHLIKTRGQQVTLRCSSQSGHNTVSWYQQALGQGPQFIFQYYREEENGRGNFPPRFSGLQFPNYSSELNVNALELDDSALYLCASSYPHGGTNTEAFFGQGTRLTVV.

In this sample, this clonotype turned up many times. The gene calls are TRBV29-1 and TRBJ2-1; D unclear. This CDR3 has 14 amino acids. Germline loops: CDR1 SQVTM, CDR2 ANQGSEA. Trimming pared 4 bases from V and 0 bases from J, leaving 10 bases between. The CDR3 coding sequence is TGCAGCGTTGTTCCTCAAAGCTCCTACAATGAGCAGTTCTTC. Translated: CSVVPQSSYNEQFF.

This clonotype was observed at least ten times. The V and J genes are TRBV5-1 and TRBJ2-1, with D possibly being TRBD1 or TRBD2 (6 bases each). The V and J ends lost 4 bases and 0 bases respectively, with 14 bases between them. The CDR3 extends over 16 amino acids. Germline CDR1 and CDR2: SGHRS and YFSETQ. Here the CDR3 reads CASSPRGGGSYNEQFF. The CDR3 bases are TGCGCCAGCAGCCCCCGAGGAGGGGGCTCCTACAATGAGCAGTTCTTC.

This clonotype was picked up many times. J is TRBJ1-1 and V is TRBV11-2; 9 bases are a match to TRBD1. After removal of 8 bases from V and 5 bases from J, the junction contained 9 bases not matched to a gene. Germline values: CDR1 SGHAT, CDR2 FQNNGV. The CDR3 length is 14 residues. CDR3 nucleotide sequence: TGTGCCAGCCTCGCTCGGGACAGGGTTACTGAAGCTTTCTTT. The encoded protein is CASLARDRVTEAFF.

This clonotype was detected ten times or more. The chain recombines TRBV7-9 with TRBJ2-7, with 11 bases lining up with TRBD1. Germline CDR1 SEHNR, CDR2 FQNEAQ (reference sequence). The V and J ends lost 6 bases and 5 bases, in that order; junction bases with no gene match: 0. This CDR3 is 12 amino acids long. This CDR3 reads CASRDRGHEQYF. CDR3 nucleotides: TGTGCCAGCAGGGACAGGGGGCACGAGCAGTACTTC.

This clonotype appeared many times. The J gene is TRBJ2-2, the V gene TRBV5-4; D gene uncertain. The CDR3 sequence is 13 residues long. The V end lost 4 bases, the J end lost 4 bases, and 8 bases lay between the germline ends. Germline V gene sequence: CDR1 SGHNT, CDR2 YYREEE (reference sequence). The CDR3 reads CASSPGLTGELFF. CDR3 DNA sequence: TGTGCCAGCAGCCCTGGTCTCACCGGGGAGCTGTTTTTT.

This clonotype was picked up many times. This rearrangement joins TRBV7-9 to TRBJ2-1, with a possible D match to TRBD1 (6 bases). V was pared by 0 bases and J by 10 bases, with 7 bases between. CDR1 SEHNR and CDR2 FQNEAQ come from the germline V gene (reference sequence). The CDR3 loop spans 12 amino acids. The CDR3 DNA follows: TGTGCCAGCAGCTTAGCAGGGACAGAGCAGTTCTTC. Its protein product is CASSLAGTEQFF.

The chain is built from TRBV5-4 and TRBJ2-2, with D hard to call. CDR1 is SGHNT, CDR2 YYREEE, per germline (reference sequence). CDR3 length: 14 residues. Trimming shortened V by 0 bases and J by 4 bases, and 7 bases separated the two germline ends. The CDR3 region has the DNA TGTGCCAGCAGCTTGGGGCGGTCCACCGGGGAGCTGTTTTTT. Protein product: CASSLGRSTGELFF.

The CDR3 DNA reads as TGTGCCAGCAGCGTTGGACTAGCAGATACGCAGTATTTT. This encodes CASSVGLADTQYF. This chain uses TRBV7-2 with TRBJ2-3; the match to TRBD2 covers 7 bases. CDR1 SGHTA and CDR2 FQGNSA come from the germline V gene. This CDR3 spans 13 amino acids. Germline trimming cut 5 bases from V and 4 bases from J; bases unmatched to any gene: 3. Full variable domain (missing parts from reference TRBV7-2 and TRBJ2-3): GAGVSQSPSNKVTEKGKDVELRCDPISGHTALYWYRQSLGQGLEFLIYFQGNSAPDKSGLPSDRFSAERTGGSVSTLTIQRTQQEDSAVYLCASSVGLADTQYFGPGTRLTVL.

In its sample, this clonotype was seen many times. V gene TRBV6-6 combines with J gene TRBJ1-2; 7 positions match TRBD1. Germline V gene data show CDR1 as MNHNY and CDR2 as SVGAGI (reference sequence). J lost 8 bases, V lost 4 bases, and 7 bases had no gene match. The CDR3 is 13 amino acids. CDR3 in amino acids: CASSLAGGGGYTF. The CDR3 DNA sequence: TGTGCCAGCAGTTTAGCAGGGGGGGGCGGCTACACCTTC.

This clonotype was detected ten times or more. The chain is built from TRBV5-1 and TRBJ1-2; a possible D gene is TRBD1 (5 bases). The CDR3 sequence is 14 residues long. The V end lost 5 bases, the J end lost 2 bases, and 13 bases lay between the germline ends. Germline CDR1 SGHRS, CDR2 YFSETQ. CDR3 region: CASRDDGANYGYTF. As DNA, the CDR3 is TGCGCCAGCAGGGACGACGGGGCGAACTATGGCTACACCTTC.

This sequence joins TRBV6-5 and TRBJ1-4; D uncertain. Germline CDR1 reads MNHEY; CDR2 reads SVGAGI. The CDR3 loop spans 12 amino acids. The ends were cut back, 9 bases at V and 10 bases at J, with 15 bases in the middle. The CDR3 DNA is TGTGCCAGTCAGGCATTGTCTGGAAAACTGTTTTTT. Amino acids: CASQALSGKLFF.

This clonotype was recorded many times. CDR3 residues: CASSPGAGQGADTEAFF. The CDR3 DNA reads as TGTGCCAGCAGCCCAGGGGCCGGACAGGGGGCGGACACTGAAGCTTTCTTT. This chain connects TRBV12-3 or TRBV12-4 to TRBJ1-1; TRBD1 matches 11 bases. V trimming: 6 bases; J trimming: 3 bases; junction bases outside the gene matches: 12. This CDR3 region has 17 residues.

The chain joins TRBV6-2 or TRBV6-3 to TRBJ2-1; 13 bases align to TRBD2. V lost 2 bases and J lost 5; bases outside the gene matches: 3. The CDR3 extends over 16 amino acids. The germline CDR1 and CDR2 sequences are MNHEY and SVGEGT. The CDR3 is CASSYRGLAGHNEQFF. The DNA for the CDR3 is TGTGCCAGCAGTTACAGGGGACTAGCGGGACACAATGAGCAGTTCTTC.

The sample holds many counts of this clonotype. This rearrangement joins TRBV6-2 or TRBV6-3 to TRBJ1-2; 10 positions agree with TRBD1. This CDR3 is 14 amino acids long. The germline CDR1 and CDR2 sequences are MNHEY and SVGEGT. The V and J ends lost 6 bases and 3 bases, in that order; junction bases with no gene match: 4. The CDR3 is CASREGQGHYGYTF. For the CDR3, the DNA is TGTGCCAGCAGAGAGGGACAGGGGCACTATGGCTACACCTTC.

The sample holds many counts of this clonotype. The CDR3 region is CASSLGIQGNEQFF. CDR3 in DNA: TGCGCCAGCAGCTTGGGCATACAGGGCAATGAGCAGTTCTTC. The V call is TRBV5-1, the J call TRBJ2-1, with D perhaps matching TRBD1 (6 bases). CDR1 is SGHRS, CDR2 YFSETQ, per germline. The V end was cut by 0 bases, the J end by 6 bases, with 10 bases between. CDR3 size: 14 residues.

The table lists this clonotype with many counts. The chain combines TRBV5-1 with TRBJ2-3; TRBD2 aligns across 15 bases. Germline V gives CDR1 SGHRS, CDR2 YFSETQ. V shed 4 bases and J 4 bases; nucleotides not matched to a gene: 10. The CDR3 totals 18 residues. For the CDR3, the DNA is TGCGCCAGCAGCAAAGGACTAGCGGGAGGGCCGCGGTCAGATACGCAGTATTTT. Protein product: CASSKGLAGGPRSDTQYF.

In this sample, this clonotype turned up many times. The chain employs TRBV19 and TRBJ1-1; D is uncertain. The CDR3 contains 13 residues. From germline, CDR1 is LNHDA and CDR2 SQIVND (reference sequence). Trimming removed 3 bases from V and 1 base from J, with 6 bases in between. The DNA of the CDR3 is TGTGCCAGTAGTATCTCGGAGAACACTGAAGCTTTCTTT. As protein: CASSISENTEAFF.

The genes are TRBV24-1 and TRBJ2-3; D remains unclear. From germline, CDR1 is KGHDR and CDR2 SFDVKD. The CDR3 sequence is 13 residues long. V was shortened by 3 bases and J by 7 bases, with 10 bases between the two germline ends. CDR3 loop: CATSDPSSYTQYF. CDR3 nucleotides: TGTGCCACCAGTGATCCGAGCTCGTATACGCAGTATTTT.

The chain combines TRBV20-1 with TRBJ2-1; 10 positions match TRBD2. V lost 4 bases to trimming and J lost 6 bases; unmatched junction nucleotides: 6. There are 14 residues in the CDR3. Germline loops: CDR1 DFQATT, CDR2 SNEGSKA (reference sequence). The CDR3 sequence: CSAKLAGTFNEQFF. DNA for the CDR3: TGCAGTGCTAAACTAGCGGGGACTTTCAATGAGCAGTTCTTC.

This clonotype was picked up many times. V and J are TRBV28 and TRBJ2-3, with 8 nucleotides matching TRBD1. The CDR3 runs 17 residues. V gave up 4 bases and J gave up 1 base; unmatched junction bases: 10. Germline CDR1 MDHEN, CDR2 SYDVKM. The CDR3 coding sequence is TGTGCCAGCAGTTCTCATCCGCGACAGGGGCGCACAGATACGCAGTATTTT. It specifies CASSSHPRQGRTDTQYF.

This clonotype was seen many times. J is TRBJ1-2 and V is TRBV19; D is unclear. This CDR3 is 14 amino acids long. CDR1 and CDR2 (germline): LNHDA, SQIVND (reference sequence). Trimming took off 3 bases at V and 2 bases at J, with 10 bases between the two ends. CDR3 sequence reads: CASSMRSTNYGYTF. CDR3 coding DNA: TGTGCCAGTAGTATGCGCAGCACGAACTATGGCTACACCTTC.

By frequency in the sample, this clonotype is medium-sized (0.01 to 0.1%). The chain uses TRBV12-3 or TRBV12-4 and TRBJ2-2, with a possible D match to TRBD1 (6 bases). The CDR3 is 13 residues long. Trimming took 5 bases from V and 7 from J, leaving 11 bases between them. The DNA of the CDR3 is TGTGCCAGCAGTACACAGGGTAACGGGGAGCTGTTTTTT. This encodes CASSTQGNGELFF.